This T cell receptor beta chain was captured by sequencing in a study of T cells after posttransplantation cyclophosphamide. Libraries were prepared by immunoSEQ multiplex PCR; TCRdb keeps only in-frame clonotypes and omits some of them. The repertoire consists of roughly 26,000 clones, none detected only once. Overall study findings and caveats: Skin or GI-infiltrating T cells shared few TRB sequences with blood.

This clone was picked up many times. The antigen is not known. The sequence came from a man in his forties or fifties in good health, CMV-negative, and a related stem cell transplant donor. The material sequenced was PBMCs.

CDR3 region: CASRASGTARTKNIQYF. Here the CDR3 DNA reads TGCGCCAGCAGGGCTAGCGGGACGGCCCGGACCAAAAACATTCAGTACTTC. The chain is built from TRBV4-1 and TRBJ2-4, with TRBD2 matching over 9 bases. The V and J ends lost 6 bases and 2 bases, in that order; junction bases with no gene match: 11. Germline V gives CDR1 MGHRA, CDR2 YSYEKL. The CDR3 is 17 residues long.